This TCR beta chain was recorded in a study of blood T cell repertoires in COVID-19. Whole-study context: T cells, B-cell-depleted T cells, or PBMCs supplied cDNA or gDNA.

Only one count was recorded for this clone. Sequencing was performed with immunoSEQ multiplex PCR; in TCRdb, only in-frame clones are kept and a portion is missing. Of 390,000 or so clones in the sample, around four fifths were seen once. Participants, about 18 to 90 years old, spanned more than 20 US areas. Trimming pared 3 bases from V and 4 bases from J, leaving 6 bases between. This CDR3 is 12 amino acids long. From germline, CDR1 is MDHEN and CDR2 SYDVKM. The clonotype comes from a woman aged 45-59 years who had recovered from COVID-19. Sequencing was done on a sample of PBMCs or T cells enriched from blood (not recorded which). The chain links TRBV28 to TRBJ1-2; D ambiguous. Here the CDR3 DNA reads TGTGCCAGCAGTTTGGTCGGCTATGGCTACACCTTC. Protein product: CASSLVGYGYTF.